Shown below are 6 T cell receptor beta chains from a single sample sequenced in a study of shared clonotypes between healthy human individuals. Here immunoSEQ multiplex PCR was the method, and the copy in TCRdb shows in-frame clones only, minus some. The sample includes hundreds of thousands of clones, about four fifths of them seen just once. Material: PBMCs. The receptors derive from a woman aged 40 to 55 in good health. Some clones in this sample may be carry-over from other donors' samples.

The rearrangement joins TRBV16 to TRBJ2-6, with no clear D. Per the germline V gene, CDR1 is KGHSY and CDR2 is FQNENV. Trimming cost V 1 base and J 0 bases, with 4 bases left between them. CDR3 length: 15 residues. This CDR3 reads CASSQYGSGANVLTF. For the CDR3, the DNA is TGTGCCAGCAGCCAATATGGCTCTGGGGCCAACGTCCTGACTTTC.

This clone was seen more than once but under ten times. This chain links TRBV7-2 with TRBJ2-7, with TRBD2 matching 9 bases. The V segment lost 4 bases and the J segment 2 bases; nucleotides outside the gene matches: 6. CDR1 and CDR2 from the germline V gene are SGHTA and FQGNSA. CDR3 length equals 15 residues. CDR3 bases: TGTGCCAGCAGCTCAGGGGGGACTAGCACCTACGAGCAGTACTTC. This translates into CASSSGGTSTYEQYF.

This clone was counted only a few times. The chain employs TRBV11-2 and TRBJ1-5; D remains unclear. This CDR3 is 12 amino acids long. The ends were cut back, 5 bases at V and 4 bases at J, with 6 bases in the middle. Germline CDR1 and CDR2: SGHAT and FQNNGV. CDR3 nucleotides: TGTGCCAGCAGCGACGGGAATCAGCCCCAGCATTTT. It codes for CASSDGNQPQHF. The full variable domain, with the rest looked up from reference TRBV11-2 and TRBJ1-5, is EAGVAQSPRYKIIEKRQSVAFWCNPISGHATLYWYQQILGQGPKLLIQFQNNGVVDDSQLPKDRFSAERLKGVDSTLKIQPAKLEDSAVYLCASSDGNQPQHFGDGTRLSIL.

This clone has just a few counts. The J gene is TRBJ2-1, the V gene TRBV7-6, with D possibly TRBD1 on 6 matching bases. Germline V gives CDR1 SGHVS, CDR2 FNYEAQ. Trimming shortened V by 3 bases and J by 7 bases, and 13 bases separated the two germline ends. The CDR3 contains 14 residues. In DNA, the CDR3 is TGTGCCAGCAGCTTTTGGACAGATTCGAATGAGCAGTTCTTC. It is translated as CASSFWTDSNEQFF.

The CDR3 region is CASSDGTNTEAFF. The CDR3 DNA sequence: TGTGCCAGCAGCGACGGGACGAACACTGAAGCTTTCTTT. The V gene is TRBV7-9, the J gene TRBJ1-1; D possibly corresponds to TRBD1 (5 bases). The V gene's germline CDR1 is SEHNR and CDR2 FQNEAQ (reference sequence). The CDR3 consists of 13 residues. Trimming stripped 5 bases from V and 1 base from J, with 8 bases between.

The CDR3 here is CASSYVTGNTIYF. The DNA for the CDR3 is TGTGCCAGCAGTTACGTCACTGGAAACACCATATATTTT. The V and J genes are TRBV6-6 and TRBJ1-3; D unresolved. In germline, CDR1 is MNHNY, CDR2 SVGAGI (reference sequence). The ends were cut back, 2 bases at V and 2 bases at J, with 4 bases in the middle. CDR3 length: 13 residues.